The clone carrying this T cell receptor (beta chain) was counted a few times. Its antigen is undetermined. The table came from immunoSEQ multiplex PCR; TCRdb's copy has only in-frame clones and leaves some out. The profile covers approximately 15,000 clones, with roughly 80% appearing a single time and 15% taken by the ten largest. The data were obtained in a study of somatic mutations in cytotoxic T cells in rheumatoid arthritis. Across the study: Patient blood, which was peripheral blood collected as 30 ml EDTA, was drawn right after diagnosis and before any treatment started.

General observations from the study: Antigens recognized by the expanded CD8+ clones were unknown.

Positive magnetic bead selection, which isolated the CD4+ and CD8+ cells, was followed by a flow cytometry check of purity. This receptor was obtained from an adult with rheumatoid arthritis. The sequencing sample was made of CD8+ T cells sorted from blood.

The CDR3, as DNA: TGTGCCAGCAGCCAATACCATTTTGAAGCTTTCTTT. Translation: CASSQYHFEAFF. The V and J genes are TRBV14 and TRBJ1-1; D is ambiguous. The CDR3 runs to 12 residues. V gave up 2 bases and J gave up 7 bases, with 8 bases separating them. Germline CDR1 reads SGHDN; CDR2 reads FVKESK.